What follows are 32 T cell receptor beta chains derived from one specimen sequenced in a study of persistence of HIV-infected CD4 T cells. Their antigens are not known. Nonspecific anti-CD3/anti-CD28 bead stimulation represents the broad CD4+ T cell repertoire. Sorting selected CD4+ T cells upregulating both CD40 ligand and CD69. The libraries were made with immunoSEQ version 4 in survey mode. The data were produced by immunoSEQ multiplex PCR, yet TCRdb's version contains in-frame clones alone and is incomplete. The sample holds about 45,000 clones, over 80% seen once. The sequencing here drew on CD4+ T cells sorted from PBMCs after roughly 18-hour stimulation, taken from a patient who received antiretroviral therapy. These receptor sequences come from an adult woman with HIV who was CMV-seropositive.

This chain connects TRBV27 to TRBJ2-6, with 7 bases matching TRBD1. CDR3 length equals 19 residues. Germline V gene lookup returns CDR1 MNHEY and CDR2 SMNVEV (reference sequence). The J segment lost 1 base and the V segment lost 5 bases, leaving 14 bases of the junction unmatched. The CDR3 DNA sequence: TGTGCCAGCAGTCTTCGCGGACAGGAACTTGTTTCTGGGGCCAACGTCCTGACTTTC. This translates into CASSLRGQELVSGANVLTF.

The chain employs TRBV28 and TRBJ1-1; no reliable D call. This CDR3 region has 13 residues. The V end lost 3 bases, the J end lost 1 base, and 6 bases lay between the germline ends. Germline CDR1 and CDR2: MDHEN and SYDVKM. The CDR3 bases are TGTGCCAGCAGTTTGGCAGGGAACACTGAAGCTTTCTTT. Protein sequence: CASSLAGNTEAFF.

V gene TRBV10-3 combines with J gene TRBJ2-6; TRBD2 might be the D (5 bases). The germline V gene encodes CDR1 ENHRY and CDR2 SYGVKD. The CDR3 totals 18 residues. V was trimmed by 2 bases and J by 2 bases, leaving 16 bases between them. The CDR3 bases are TGTGCCATCAGTGAGGAGGGATGGGTGGAAGCTGGGGCCAACGTCCTGACTTTC. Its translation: CAISEEGWVEAGANVLTF.

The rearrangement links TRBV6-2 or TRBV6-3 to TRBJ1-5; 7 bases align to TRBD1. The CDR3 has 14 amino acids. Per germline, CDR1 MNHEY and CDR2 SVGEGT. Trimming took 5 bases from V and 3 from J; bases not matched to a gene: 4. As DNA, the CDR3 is TGTGCCAGCAGTCCGACAGGGTTCAATCAGCCCCAGCATTTT. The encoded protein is CASSPTGFNQPQHF.

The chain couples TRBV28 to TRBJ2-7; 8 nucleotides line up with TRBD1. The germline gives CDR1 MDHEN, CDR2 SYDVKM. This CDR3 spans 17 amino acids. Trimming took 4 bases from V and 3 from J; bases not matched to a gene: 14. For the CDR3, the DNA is TGTGCCAGCAGTTCATTTTATCAGGGGGCGCGGGGCTACGAGCAGTACTTC. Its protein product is CASSSFYQGARGYEQYF.

The CDR3 nucleotides read TGTGCCTGGAGTAGTTCCTCCGAAGCTTTCTTT. This codes for CAWSSSSEAFF. The chain links TRBV30 to TRBJ1-1; no firm D call. V shed 2 bases and J shed 8 bases, with 9 bases lying between them. The V gene's germline CDR1 is GTSNPN and CDR2 SVGIG (reference sequence). This CDR3 is 11 amino acids long.

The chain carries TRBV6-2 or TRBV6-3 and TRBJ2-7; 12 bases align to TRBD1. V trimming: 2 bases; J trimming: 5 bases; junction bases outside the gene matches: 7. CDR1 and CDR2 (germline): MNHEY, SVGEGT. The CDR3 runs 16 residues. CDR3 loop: CASSYGQGQGADEQYF. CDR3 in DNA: TGTGCCAGCAGTTACGGACAGGGACAGGGGGCCGACGAGCAGTACTTC.

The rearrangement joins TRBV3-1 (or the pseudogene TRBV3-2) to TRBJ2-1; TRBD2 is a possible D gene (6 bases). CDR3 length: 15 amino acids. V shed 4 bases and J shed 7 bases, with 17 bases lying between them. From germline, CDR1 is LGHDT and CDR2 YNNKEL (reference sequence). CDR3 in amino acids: CASSRAGRLGNEQFF. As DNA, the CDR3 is TGTGCCAGCAGCCGGGCGGGAAGGTTGGGGAATGAGCAGTTCTTC.

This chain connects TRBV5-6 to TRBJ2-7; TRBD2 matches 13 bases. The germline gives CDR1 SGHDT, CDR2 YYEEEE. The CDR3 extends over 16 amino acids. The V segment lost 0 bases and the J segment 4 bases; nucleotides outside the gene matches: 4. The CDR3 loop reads CASSLAGTSGKYEQYF. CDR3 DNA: TGTGCCAGCAGCTTGGCGGGGACTAGCGGGAAATACGAGCAGTACTTC.

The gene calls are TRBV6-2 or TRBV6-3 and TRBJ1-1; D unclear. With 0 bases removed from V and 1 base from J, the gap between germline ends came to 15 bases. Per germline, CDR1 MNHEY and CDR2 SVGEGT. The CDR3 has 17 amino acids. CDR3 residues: CASSYSPWSQKNTEAFF. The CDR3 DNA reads TGTGCCAGCAGTTACTCCCCATGGAGTCAGAAGAACACTGAAGCTTTCTTT.

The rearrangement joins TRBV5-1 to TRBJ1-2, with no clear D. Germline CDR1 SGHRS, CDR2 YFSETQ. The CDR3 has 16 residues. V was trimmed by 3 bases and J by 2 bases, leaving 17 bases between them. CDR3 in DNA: TGCGCCAGCAGCTCGGAGGTGGGCGAAGTGAACTATGGCTACACCTTC. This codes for CASSSEVGEVNYGYTF.

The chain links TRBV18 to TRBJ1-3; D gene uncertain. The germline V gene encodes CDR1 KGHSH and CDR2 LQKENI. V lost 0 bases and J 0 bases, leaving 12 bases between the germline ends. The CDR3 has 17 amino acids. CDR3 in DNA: TGTGCCAGCTCACCACCGGGCCAGCAACTCTCTGGAAACACCATATATTTT. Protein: CASSPPGQQLSGNTIYF.

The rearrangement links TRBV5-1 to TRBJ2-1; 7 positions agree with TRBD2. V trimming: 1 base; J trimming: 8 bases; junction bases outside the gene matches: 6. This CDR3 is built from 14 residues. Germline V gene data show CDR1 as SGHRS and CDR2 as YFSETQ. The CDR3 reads CASSLLRGDDEQFF. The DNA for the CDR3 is TGCGCCAGCAGCTTGTTACGGGGGGACGATGAGCAGTTCTTC.

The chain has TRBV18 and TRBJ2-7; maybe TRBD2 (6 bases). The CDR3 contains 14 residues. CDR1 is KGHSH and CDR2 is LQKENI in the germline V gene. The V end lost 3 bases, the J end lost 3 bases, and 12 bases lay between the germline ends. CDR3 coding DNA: TGTGCCAGCTCACCTGGGACTCTTCGCTACGAGCAGTACTTC. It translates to CASSPGTLRYEQYF.

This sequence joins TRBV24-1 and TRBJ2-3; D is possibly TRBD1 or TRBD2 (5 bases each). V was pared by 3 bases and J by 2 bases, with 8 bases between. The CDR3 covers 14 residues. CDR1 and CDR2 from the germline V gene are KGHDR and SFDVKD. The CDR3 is CATSDRGPTDTQYF. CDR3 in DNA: TGTGCCACCAGTGATAGGGGACCCACAGATACGCAGTATTTT.

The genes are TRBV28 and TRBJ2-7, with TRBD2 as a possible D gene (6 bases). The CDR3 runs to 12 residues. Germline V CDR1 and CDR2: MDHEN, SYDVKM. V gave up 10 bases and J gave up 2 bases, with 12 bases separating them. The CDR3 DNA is TGTGCCACTCTCCGGGGGACCTACGAGCAGTACTTC. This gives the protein CATLRGTYEQYF.

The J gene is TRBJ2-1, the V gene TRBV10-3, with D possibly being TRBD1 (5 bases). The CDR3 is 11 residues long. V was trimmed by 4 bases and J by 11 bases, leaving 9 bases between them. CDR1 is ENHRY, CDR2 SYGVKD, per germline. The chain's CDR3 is CAISADSQQFF. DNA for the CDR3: TGTGCCATCAGTGCTGACAGCCAGCAGTTCTTC.

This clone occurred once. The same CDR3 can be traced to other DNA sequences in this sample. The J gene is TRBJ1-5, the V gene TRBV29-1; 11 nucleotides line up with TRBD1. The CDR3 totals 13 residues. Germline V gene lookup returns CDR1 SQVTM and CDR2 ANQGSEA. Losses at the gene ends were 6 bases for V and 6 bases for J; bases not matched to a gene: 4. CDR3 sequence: CSVGQGAGQPQHF. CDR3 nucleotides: TGCAGCGTCGGACAGGGGGCTGGTCAGCCCCAGCATTTT.

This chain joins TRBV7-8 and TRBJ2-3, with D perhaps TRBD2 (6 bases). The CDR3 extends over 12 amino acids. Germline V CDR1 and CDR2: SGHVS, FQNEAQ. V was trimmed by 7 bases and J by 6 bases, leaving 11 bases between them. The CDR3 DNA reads TGTGCCAGCAACCCCGGGAGTGATACGCAGTATTTT. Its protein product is CASNPGSDTQYF.

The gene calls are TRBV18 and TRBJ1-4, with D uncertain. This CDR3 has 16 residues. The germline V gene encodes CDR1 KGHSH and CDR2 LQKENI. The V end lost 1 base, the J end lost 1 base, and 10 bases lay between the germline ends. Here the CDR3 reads CASSPHVRGTNEKLFF. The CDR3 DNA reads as TGTGCCAGCTCACCACACGTACGGGGAACTAATGAAAAACTGTTTTTT.

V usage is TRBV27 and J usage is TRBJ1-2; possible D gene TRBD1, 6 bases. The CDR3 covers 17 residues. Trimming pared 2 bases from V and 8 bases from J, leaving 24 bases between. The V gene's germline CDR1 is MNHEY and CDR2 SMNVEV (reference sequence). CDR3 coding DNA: TGTGCCAGCAGTTTACCCACGGGGGCCCGGACGGGAGGGGGCTACACCTTC. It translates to CASSLPTGARTGGGYTF.

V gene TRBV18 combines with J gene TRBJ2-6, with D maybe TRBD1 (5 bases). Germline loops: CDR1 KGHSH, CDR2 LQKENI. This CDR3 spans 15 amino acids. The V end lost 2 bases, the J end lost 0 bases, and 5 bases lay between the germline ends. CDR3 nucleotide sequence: TGTGCCAGCTCACCAGGGGCCTCTGGGGCCAACGTCCTGACTTTC. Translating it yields CASSPGASGANVLTF.

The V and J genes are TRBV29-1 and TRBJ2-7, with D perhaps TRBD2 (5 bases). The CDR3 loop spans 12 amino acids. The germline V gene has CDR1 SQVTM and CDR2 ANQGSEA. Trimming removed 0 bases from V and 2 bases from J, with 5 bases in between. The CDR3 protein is CSVEDGTYEQYF. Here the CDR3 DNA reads TGCAGCGTTGAAGACGGGACCTACGAGCAGTACTTC.

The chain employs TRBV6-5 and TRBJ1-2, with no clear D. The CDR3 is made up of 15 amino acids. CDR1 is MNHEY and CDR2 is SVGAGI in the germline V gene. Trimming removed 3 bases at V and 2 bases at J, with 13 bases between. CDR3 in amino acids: CASSYRRTINYGYTF. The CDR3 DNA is TGTGCCAGCAGTTATCGACGGACCATCAACTATGGCTACACCTTC.

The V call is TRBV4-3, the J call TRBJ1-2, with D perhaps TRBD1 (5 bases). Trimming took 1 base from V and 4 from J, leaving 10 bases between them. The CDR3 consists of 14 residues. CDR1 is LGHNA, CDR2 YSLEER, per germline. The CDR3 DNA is TGCGCCAGCAGCCAAGGAGGTAGGGGCTATGGCTACACCTTC. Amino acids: CASSQGGRGYGYTF.

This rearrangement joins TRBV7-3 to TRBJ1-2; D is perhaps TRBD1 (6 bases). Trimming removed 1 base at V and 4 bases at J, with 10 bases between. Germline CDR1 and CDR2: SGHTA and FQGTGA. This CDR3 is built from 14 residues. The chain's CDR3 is CASSLKGGSYGYTF. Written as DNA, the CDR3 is TGTGCCAGCAGCTTAAAAGGGGGATCCTATGGCTACACCTTC. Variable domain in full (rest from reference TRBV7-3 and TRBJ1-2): GAGVSQTPSNKVTEKGKYVELRCDPISGHTALYWYRQSLGQGPEFLIYFQGTGAADDSGLPNDRFFAVRPEGSVSTLKIQRTERGDSAVYLCASSLKGGSYGYTFGSGTRLTVV.

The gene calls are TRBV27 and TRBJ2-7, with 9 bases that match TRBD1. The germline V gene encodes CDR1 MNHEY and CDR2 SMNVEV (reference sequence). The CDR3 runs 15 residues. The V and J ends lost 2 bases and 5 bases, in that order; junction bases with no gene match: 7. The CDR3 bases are TGTGCCAGCAGTTTAGGTCCGGGACAGGGCGACGAGCAGTACTTC. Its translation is CASSLGPGQGDEQYF.

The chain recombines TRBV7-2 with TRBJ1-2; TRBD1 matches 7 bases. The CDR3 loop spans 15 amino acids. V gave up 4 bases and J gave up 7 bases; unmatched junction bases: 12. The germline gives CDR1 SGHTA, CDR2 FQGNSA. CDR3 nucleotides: TGTGCCAGCAGCTCAACGAAAGGGGGCTTAGGTGGCTACACCTTC. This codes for CASSSTKGGLGGYTF.

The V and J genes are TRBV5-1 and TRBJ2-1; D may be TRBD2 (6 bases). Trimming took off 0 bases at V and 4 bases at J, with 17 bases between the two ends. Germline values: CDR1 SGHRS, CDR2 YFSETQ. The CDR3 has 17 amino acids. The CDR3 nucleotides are TGCGCCAGCAGCTTGGCGGGAGTAAGGTGGGATTACAATGAGCAGTTCTTC. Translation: CASSLAGVRWDYNEQFF.

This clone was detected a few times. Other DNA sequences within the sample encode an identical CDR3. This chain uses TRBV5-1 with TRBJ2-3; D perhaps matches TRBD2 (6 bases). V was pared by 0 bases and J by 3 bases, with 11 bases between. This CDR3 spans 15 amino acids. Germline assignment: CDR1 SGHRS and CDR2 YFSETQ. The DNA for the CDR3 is TGCGCCAGCAGCTTGGAACCGGGAGAGACAGATACGCAGTATTTT. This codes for CASSLEPGETDTQYF.

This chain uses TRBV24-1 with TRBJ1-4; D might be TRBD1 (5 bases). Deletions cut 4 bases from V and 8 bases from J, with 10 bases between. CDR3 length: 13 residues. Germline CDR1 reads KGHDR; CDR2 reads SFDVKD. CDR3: CATSERAGEKLFF. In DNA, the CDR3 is TGTGCCACCAGTGAGAGGGCAGGGGAAAAACTGTTTTTT.

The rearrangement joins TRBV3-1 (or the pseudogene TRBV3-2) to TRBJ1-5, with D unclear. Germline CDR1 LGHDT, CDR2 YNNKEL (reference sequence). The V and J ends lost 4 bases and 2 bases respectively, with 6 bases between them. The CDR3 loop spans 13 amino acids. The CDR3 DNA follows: TGTGCCAGCAGCCCTCCTGGCAATCAGCCCCAGCATTTT. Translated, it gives CASSPPGNQPQHF.